One T cell receptor beta chain is described in this entry. As yet, its antigen is unknown. Within the sample, other DNA sequences also encode this same CDR3. This sample was taken from a study of shared clonotypes between healthy human individuals. Study-level points and caveats: Blood was the only sampled material, and tissue repertoires likely differ.

The genomic DNA of each subset was split evenly across several immunoSEQ plates. Libraries were prepared by immunoSEQ multiplex PCR; TCRdb keeps only in-frame clonotypes and omits some of them. The data show roughly 1,500,000 clones, around 98.5% seen once. Germline V gene data show CDR1 as SGHRS and CDR2 as YFSETQ. Trimming shortened V by 1 base and J by 0 bases, and 4 bases separated the two germline ends. This CDR3 contains 13 residues. Sequenced: naive CD4+ T cells sorted from blood. The sample's subset: CD45RA+ positively selected. This TCR came from a man under 40 in good health. The rearrangement links TRBV5-1 to TRBJ1-1; no reliable D call. CDR3 DNA sequence: TGCGCCAGCAGCTTGCCAATGAACACTGAAGCTTTCTTT. Translated: CASSLPMNTEAFF. Complete variable domain (other parts from reference TRBV5-1 and TRBJ1-1): KAGVTQTPRYLIKTRGQQVTLSCSPISGHRSVSWYQQTPGQGLQFLFEYFSETQRNKGNFPGRFSGRQFSNSRSEMNVSTLELGDSALYLCASSLPMNTEAFFGQGTRLTVV.